This T cell receptor (beta chain) stems from a study of blood T cell repertoires in COVID-19. The overall study: Italy, Spain and the United States were the sources of the convalescent and acute COVID-19 samples. The cDNA or gDNA used as material had been derived from T cells, B-cell-depleted T cells, or PBMCs.

Here immunoSEQ multiplex PCR was the method, and the copy in TCRdb shows in-frame clones only, minus some. The data contain some 140,000 clones, approximately 80% of them singletons. The CDR3 length is 15 residues. The germline V gene has CDR1 SGHTA and CDR2 FQGNSA. The germline V and J ends were trimmed by 5 bases and 3 bases, with 14 bases remaining between them. The TCR was taken from an elderly man with acute or convalescent COVID-19. The chain joins TRBV7-2 to TRBJ1-5, with D perhaps TRBD1 (5 bases). The specimen sequenced was peripheral blood. The CDR3 region has the DNA TGTGCCAGCAGCCCAAGCAGGGCCGTCAATCAGCCCCAGCATTTT. Protein: CASSPSRAVNQPQHF.